The entry below gives a single TCR beta chain sequence along with its context. Its target is unknown. Using 200 ng DNA, about 30,000 T cell genomes, the sorted-subset replicate PCRs were run. Using immunoSEQ multiplex PCR, the repertoire was profiled, and TCRdb retains in-frame clones only, with some absent. This table has 650,000 to 700,000 clones, about 90% appearing once. This sample was taken from a study of shared clonotypes between healthy human individuals. Whole-study findings and limits: Naive subsets, compared against memory subsets, generally had larger estimated richness values.

Donors included only healthy HIV-negative adults lacking recent acute infections or vaccinations. The sequencing input was memory CD8+ T cells from PBMCs. Specified subset: CD45RO+ cells pooled with CCR7-negative TemRA cells. This receptor was obtained from a man between 18 and 35 years old in good health. Some clones in this sample may be carry-over from other donors' samples.

CDR3: CASSDVRTGNEKLFF. The CDR3 nucleotides read TGTGCCAGCAGTGACGTTAGGACAGGGAATGAAAAACTGTTTTTT. J is TRBJ1-4 and V is TRBV2; the match to TRBD1 covers 8 bases. The germline CDR1 and CDR2 sequences are SNHLY and FYNNEI. Trimming took 3 bases from V and 5 from J; bases not matched to a gene: 5. The CDR3 consists of 15 residues.